Each of the 2 T cell receptor beta chains below was sequenced from the same sample in a study of CD8+ T cells in alopecia areata. This sample's treatment: oral pan-JAK inhibitor, 5-10 mg twice daily. RNA was extracted and reverse transcribed into cDNA as the sequencing template. TCRdb's table, derived via immunoSEQ multiplex PCR, lists solely in-frame clones and lacks some. The table shows some 110,000 clones, with about three fifths occurring only once. The source was CD8+ T cells sorted from blood, collected at week 4, from a patient treated with tofacitinib. The origin of the receptors is a human donor with alopecia areata.

The chain carries TRBV14 and TRBJ2-7; either TRBD1 or TRBD2 may supply D (5 bases each). Deletions cut 3 bases from V and 5 bases from J, with 20 bases between. The germline V gene has CDR1 SGHDN and CDR2 FVKESK. The CDR3 runs to 16 residues. The CDR3 here is CASSQRVRVGGDEQYF. CDR3 bases: TGTGCCAGCAGCCAGAGAGTCAGGGTTGGAGGAGACGAGCAGTACTTC.

V gene TRBV5-1 combines with J gene TRBJ1-3; D unclear. The CDR3 is 15 residues long. The germline V and J ends were trimmed by 4 bases and 4 bases, with 15 bases remaining between them. Per the germline V gene, CDR1 is SGHRS and CDR2 is YFSETQ. This CDR3 reads CASSDKETDGNTIYF. Here the CDR3 DNA reads TGCGCCAGCAGCGACAAAGAGACGGACGGAAACACCATATATTTT.